A selection of T cell receptor beta chains follows, all from one sample in a study of human T cells and chemical hapten exposure. TCRdb analysed the RACE reads with MiXCR anew, one entry per CDR3 protein. The sample includes 79,000 or so distinct CDR3 sequences, around 30% seen only once; the top ten take 7.5% to 10%. The material sequenced was whole blood, taken in connection with sensitization to the hapten diphenylcyclopropenone (DPC). The receptors shown here come from a man between 40 and 49 years old with alopecia areata. Some clones in this sample may be carry-over from other donors' samples. Both conserved end residues are part of each CDR3. A D gene is named only where the DNA matches it firmly. Clone size is given for some rows only: seen once, a few or many times, or a class if the clone is expanded.

13	TRBV2	TRBJ2-1	NA	NA	TGTGCCAGCAGTGGCGGAGGGGTAGAGGAGCAGTTCTTC	CASSGGGVEEQFF
16	TRBV4-3	TRBJ2-2	NA	NA	TGCGCCAGCAGCCAAGATTGGGAGGACTACACCGGGGAGCTGTTTTTT	CASSQDWEDYTGELFF
17	TRBV7-6	TRBJ1-5	TRBD1	few	TGTGCCAGCAGCTTGAGGACAGGGATGTTTAGCAATCAGCCCCAGCATTTT	CASSLRTGMFSNQPQHF
13	TRBV30	TRBJ2-7	NA	NA	TGTGCCTGGTTTTCGGAGGGAACCTACGAGCAGTACTTC	CAWFSEGTYEQYF
15	TRBV7-8	TRBJ2-1	TRBD1	NA	TGTGCCAGCAGCCCACCGGGACAGTCCTACAATGAGCAGTTCTTC	CASSPPGQSYNEQFF
14	TRBV15	TRBJ2-2	NA	NA	TGTGCCACCAGCAGAGTGGACAGCACCGGGGAGCTGTTTTTT	CATSRVDSTGELFF
15	TRBV10-3	TRBJ2-7	NA	few	TGTGCCATCAGTGACCCCGCAGGGGAAGTATACGAGCAGTACTTC	CAISDPAGEVYEQYF
15	TRBV6-1	TRBJ2-7	TRBD2	NA	TGTGCCAGCAGTCCCCTGGGACTAGCGGGAGACGAGCAGTACTTC	CASSPLGLAGDEQYF
18	TRBV6-2/TRBV6-3	TRBJ2-4	TRBD1	few	TGTGCCAGCAGCCAAAGGACAGGGGCAAGCCTAGCCAAAAACATTCAGTACTTC	CASSQRTGASLAKNIQYF
14	TRBV12-3/TRBV12-4	TRBJ2-1	NA	NA	TGTGCCAGCAGTCCCATAACCCCGATCGATGAGCAGTTCTTC	CASSPITPIDEQFF
14	TRBV3-1	TRBJ2-1	NA	few	TGTGCCAGCAGCCACACGGGAGACTACAATGAGCAGTTCTTC	CASSHTGDYNEQFF
18	TRBV24-1	TRBJ2-1	TRBD2	NA	TGTGCCACCAGTGATCCCGGGACTAGCGGATCCTCCTACAATGAGCAGTTCTTC	CATSDPGTSGSSYNEQFF
16	TRBV15	TRBJ2-7	TRBD2	NA	TGTGCCACCAGCAATCCAGAGGTGGGAGGGCCTGGGGAGCAGTACTTC	CATSNPEVGGPGEQYF
11	TRBV2	TRBJ1-1	NA	few	TGTGCCAGCATTCAACAGGTTGAAGCTTTCTTT	CASIQQVEAFF
16	TRBV20-1	TRBJ2-1	TRBD2	NA	TGCAGTGCTAGACCCCGGGGGGGACTTGACTACAATGAGCAGTTCTTC	CSARPRGGLDYNEQFF
13	TRBV24-1	TRBJ2-1	NA	NA	TGTGCCACAGGTATGACCACCTACAATGAGCAGTTCTTC	CATGMTTYNEQFF
12	TRBV6-6	TRBJ2-7	NA	NA	TGTGCCAGCAGAGATCACGCCGGGGAGCAGTACTTC	CASRDHAGEQYF
15	TRBV7-9	TRBJ2-3	NA	few	TGTGCCAGCAGCCGAGCGAATTTGGCCACAGATACGCAGTATTTT	CASSRANLATDTQYF
17	TRBV4-1	TRBJ2-1	TRBD2	NA	TGCGCCAGCAGCCAAGAAAGCGGGAGGCTTTCCTACAATGAGCAGTTCTTC	CASSQESGRLSYNEQFF
14	TRBV24-1	TRBJ1-5	NA	NA	TGTGCCACCAGTGTAGGAGGGGAGGCTCAGCCCCAGCATTTT	CATSVGGEAQPQHF
14	TRBV18	TRBJ1-2	NA	NA	TGTGCCAGCTCAAACTCACAGGGTAACTATGGCTACACCTTC	CASSNSQGNYGYTF
16	TRBV2	TRBJ2-3	TRBD2	few	TGTGCCAGCAGGGGACTAGCGGGAAGTCGTACAGATACGCAGTATTTT	CASRGLAGSRTDTQYF